Listed below are T cell receptor beta chains from one sample, sequenced in a study of cytomegalovirus exposure and HLA in healthy donors. Measured with immunoSEQ multiplex PCR; TCRdb has only the in-frame clones, and not every one. The repertoire holds 70,000 or so clones, with around 94% as singletons. Sequenced sample: PBMCs. The source is a woman aged 18-29 years in good health and CMV-seropositive. Both conserved end residues are part of each CDR3. The order of the fields is D gene, V gene, J gene, clone size, CDR3 protein, CDR3 DNA. A D gene is named only where the DNA matches it firmly. Rows give clone size only sometimes, using once, few, many, or a class for an expanded clone.

TRBD1	TRBV5-1	TRBJ1-4	.	CASSLAGQGATNEKLFF	TGCGCCAGCAGCTTGGCCGGCCAGGGGGCGACTAATGAAAAACTGTTTTTT
TRBD1	TRBV29-1	TRBJ1-2	.	CSADTGAGGYTF	TGCAGCGCCGATACAGGGGCGGGTGGCTACACCTTC
TRBD1	TRBV4-2	TRBJ1-1	.	CASSQGQGEAFF	TGTGCCAGCAGCCAAGGACAGGGTGAAGCTTTCTTT
TRBD2	TRBV7-2	TRBJ2-7	.	CASSFRGSSYEQYF	TGTGCCAGCAGCTTTCGCGGGAGCTCCTACGAGCAGTACTTC
.	TRBV6-6	TRBJ1-1	few	CASSPRENTEAFF	TGTGCCAGCAGTCCCAGGGAGAACACTGAAGCTTTCTTT
.	TRBV6-5	TRBJ1-5	.	CATSQQGSNQPQHF	TGTGCCACCAGCCAACAGGGAAGCAATCAGCCCCAGCATTTT
TRBD1	TRBV19	TRBJ1-5	.	CATSGQGPYSNQPQHF	TGTGCCACCTCCGGACAGGGACCTTATAGCAATCAGCCCCAGCATTTT
.	TRBV5-1	TRBJ1-5	.	CASSLGDNDSNQPQHF	TGCGCCAGCAGCTTGGGAGACAATGATAGCAATCAGCCCCAGCATTTT
.	TRBV18	TRBJ2-5	.	CASSPLPEGETQYF	TGTGCCAGCTCACCACTCCCAGAGGGAGAGACCCAGTACTTC
TRBD2	TRBV5-4	TRBJ2-5	.	CASSLALAGPGETQYF	TGTGCCAGCAGCTTGGCACTAGCGGGACCCGGGGAGACCCAGTACTTC
TRBD1	TRBV11-2	TRBJ1-1	.	CASSEDRGTEAFF	TGTGCCAGCAGCGAGGACAGGGGCACTGAAGCTTTCTTT
.	TRBV6-5	TRBJ2-5	.	CASSDRGGAGETQYF	TGTGCCAGCAGCGATCGTGGGGGGGCGGGGGAGACCCAGTACTTC
.	TRBV11-3	TRBJ1-1	once	CASSQPPQSGNTEAFF	TGTGCCAGCAGCCAACCACCACAAAGCGGGAACACTGAAGCTTTCTTT
.	TRBV19	TRBJ1-1	once	CASSIDRNTEAFF	TGTGCCAGTAGTATTGACAGGAACACTGAAGCTTTCTTT
.	TRBV5-4	TRBJ1-6	.	CASSGGPSLHF	TGTGCCAGCTCCGGTGGTCCGTCCCTCCACTTT
.	TRBV7-3	TRBJ2-2	.	CASSRKYTGGNTGELFF	TGTGCCAGCAGCCGTAAATATACCGGGGGGAACACCGGGGAGCTGTTTTTT
.	TRBV6-6	TRBJ2-7	.	CASSFTGNYEQYF	TGTGCCAGCAGTTTCACAGGGAACTACGAGCAGTACTTC
TRBD2	TRBV5-4	TRBJ2-2	.	CASSVPGLANTGELFF	TGTGCCAGCAGCGTGCCGGGACTAGCGAACACCGGGGAGCTGTTTTTT
.	TRBV7-9	TRBJ2-5	.	CASTQASQETQYF	TGTGCCAGCACCCAAGCTAGCCAAGAGACCCAGTACTTC
.	TRBV11-2	TRBJ1-2	.	CASSQQSGGTYGYTF	TGTGCCAGCAGCCAACAGTCGGGAGGGACCTATGGCTACACCTTC
.	TRBV6-5	TRBJ2-7	once	CASRTGLGGYEQYF	TGTGCCAGCAGGACAGGGTTGGGGGGCTACGAGCAGTACTTC
TRBD1	TRBV27	TRBJ2-2	.	CASRTGQVNTGELFF	TGTGCCAGCAGAACGGGACAGGTGAACACCGGGGAGCTGTTTTTT
TRBD1	TRBV2	TRBJ2-3	.	CARGGTGRTDTQYF	TGTGCCAGAGGGGGGACAGGGCGCACAGATACGCAGTATTTT
TRBD2	TRBV5-1	TRBJ2-3	.	CASSLALLAGGDSSTDTQYF	TGCGCCAGCAGCTTGGCGCTGCTAGCGGGGGGGGACTCTAGCACAGATACGCAGTATTTT
TRBD1	TRBV29-1	TRBJ1-1	.	CSGWDRGGTEAFF	TGCAGCGGGTGGGACAGGGGAGGCACTGAAGCTTTCTTT
TRBD1	TRBV11-3	TRBJ2-7	.	CASRTREGQGNYEQYF	TGTGCCAGCAGAACCAGGGAGGGACAGGGGAATTACGAGCAGTACTTC
.	TRBV14	TRBJ1-1	.	CASSTQGDAAFF	TGTGCCAGCAGCACTCAGGGCGACGCAGCTTTCTTT
.	TRBV19	TRBJ1-1	.	CASTNQGLSTEAFF	TGTGCCAGCACTAATCAGGGACTTAGCACTGAAGCTTTCTTT
TRBD2	TRBV6-4	TRBJ2-2	.	CASSDSDSGSTGELFF	TGTGCCAGCAGTGACTCTGATAGCGGGAGCACCGGGGAGCTGTTTTTT
.	TRBV4-2	TRBJ2-5	.	CASSLSEVKETQYF	TGTGCCAGCAGCCTATCCGAGGTGAAAGAGACCCAGTACTTC
.	TRBV11-3	TRBJ1-2	.	CASSLEGRGGSYGYTF	TGTGCCAGCAGCTTAGAGGGCCGGGGGGGTAGCTATGGCTACACCTTC
.	TRBV11-3	TRBJ2-7	.	CASSSGVRGAYEQYF	TGTGCCAGCAGCAGTGGGGTACGGGGAGCCTACGAGCAGTACTTC
TRBD1	TRBV18	TRBJ1-2	.	CASSPLTVDRANTYTPGGYTF	TGTGCCAGCTCACCACTTACCGTTGACAGGGCAAACACTTATACTCCTGGGGGCTACACCTTC
.	TRBV18	TRBJ1-4	.	CASSPSRTGNEKLFF	TGTGCCAGCTCACCATCGCGGACTGGGAATGAAAAACTGTTTTTT
.	TRBV18	TRBJ1-1	.	CASSPSAQLYEAFF	TGTGCCAGCTCACCAAGTGCACAGTTATATGAAGCTTTCTTT
.	TRBV15	TRBJ1-3	.	CATSRDRSSGNTIYF	TGTGCCACCAGCAGAGATAGGAGCTCTGGAAACACCATATATTTT
.	TRBV7-6	TRBJ1-1	.	CASSPPRGNTEAFF	TGTGCCAGCAGCCCACCTAGGGGGAACACTGAAGCTTTCTTT
TRBD1	TRBV6-5	TRBJ1-2	.	CASSYSTGLGGYTF	TGTGCCAGCAGTTACTCGACAGGGTTAGGTGGCTACACCTTC